This T cell receptor beta chain originates from a study of metastatic and nonmetastatic thyroid tumors. TCRdb redid the clone calls on the PCR reads using MiXCR. The table has just under 45,000 clones, 3.2% seen once. Prior to thyroid surgery, none of the patients had received any treatment. CDR3 length: 12 residues. CDR1 and CDR2 (germline): DFQATT, SNEGSKA (reference sequence). V was pared by 1 base and J by 5 bases, with 8 bases between. In this sample, this clone turned up many times. Sequenced: blood. This chain joins TRBV20-1 and TRBJ1-2; D not resolved. The sequence was collected from a female donor with papillary thyroid cancer or a benign thyroid nodule (not recorded which). Some clones in this sample may be carry-over from other donors' samples. CDR3 coding DNA: TGCAGTGCTAGAGTGTCAGGTTATGGCTACACCTTC. Translated, it gives CSARVSGYGYTF.